This section outlines one T cell receptor beta chain sequence together with its context. One end of the junction fails to match germline, which may point to a read error. At the DNA level, this CDR3 is encoded by other sequences in the same sample as well. The data are from a study of blood T cell repertoires in COVID-19. In the study overall: Acute and convalescent COVID-19 specimens originated in the United States, Italy and Spain.

In the original workflow: Reference gene primer amplification gave nucleated cell count estimates. Using immunoSEQ multiplex PCR, the repertoire was profiled, and TCRdb retains in-frame clones only, with some absent. That table is the source of V, J and clone size, and D and trimming were worked out from the DNA. The data contain 240,000 or so clones, about 81% of them seen just once; the ten biggest clones take up around 12%. The sequenced sample was peripheral blood. This clonotype was obtained from a woman in her sixties with active or convalescent COVID-19.

This CDR3 reads CASSPDRNSNQPQHF. CDR3 DNA sequence: TGTGCCAGCAGCCCCGACAGGAATAGCAATCAGCCTCAGCATTTT. The rearrangement links TRBV7-2 to TRBJ1-5; maybe TRBD1 (6 bases). CDR3 length equals 15 residues. Germline values: CDR1 SGHTA, CDR2 FQGNSA.